These 10 T cell receptor beta chains share one sample of origin, sequenced in a study of CD8+CD57+ T cells in acquired aplastic anemia. The study profiled TCR beta VDJ and CDR3 using genomic DNA as template. TCRdb called the reads again in MiXCR, with one record for every CDR3 protein. The sample contains 200,000 to 250,000 distinct CDR3 sequences, roughly 60% of which appear only once. By flow cytometry, patients selected for sequencing had shown an expansion of CD8+CD57+ cells. Sample: sorted CD4+, CD8+, or CD8+CD57+ T cells (not recorded which) from PBMCs. Source of these receptors: a human donor with aplastic anemia.

In its sample, this clonotype was seen a few times. The chain carries TRBV15 and TRBJ2-2; TRBD2 aligns across 7 bases. V lost 7 bases and J lost 5; bases outside the gene matches: 7. In germline, CDR1 is LNHNV, CDR2 YYDKDF (reference sequence). The CDR3 runs to 14 residues. The chain's CDR3 is CATTNGEGTGELFF. CDR3 sequence (DNA): TGTGCCACCACCAATGGGGAGGGTACCGGGGAGCTGTTTTTT.

V and J are TRBV2 and TRBJ1-1; no reliable D call. This CDR3 contains 14 residues. From germline, CDR1 is SNHLY and CDR2 FYNNEI. V gave up 1 base and J gave up 0 bases, with 6 bases separating them. The CDR3 protein is CASSEGTLNTEAFF. CDR3 bases: TGTGCCAGCAGTGAAGGCACCTTGAACACTGAAGCTTTCTTT.

This clonotype was counted only a few times. The chain links TRBV25-1 to TRBJ2-1; 12 bases are shared with TRBD2. The CDR3 consists of 16 residues. After removal of 3 bases from V and 0 bases from J, the junction contained 0 bases not matched to a gene. The germline CDR1 and CDR2 sequences are MGHDK and SYGVNS. CDR3 nucleotide sequence: TGTGCCAGCAGTGAGACTAGCGGGAGCTCCTACAATGAGCAGTTCTTC. Protein product: CASSETSGSSYNEQFF.

This clonotype was observed at least ten times. The rearrangement uses TRBV7-8 and TRBJ2-1; 10 bases align to TRBD1. CDR3 length: 16 residues. J lost 0 bases, V lost 6 bases, and 5 bases had no gene match. CDR1 and CDR2 from the germline V gene are SGHVS and FQNEAQ. In DNA form, the CDR3 reads TGTGCCAGCAGTAGGACAGGGGGTGACTCCTACAATGAGCAGTTCTTC. It yields the protein CASSRTGGDSYNEQFF.

The CDR3: CASSLAQGRGAFF. The CDR3 DNA is TGTGCCAGCAGCTTAGCGCAGGGGCGCGGGGCTTTCTTT. This chain joins TRBV7-9 and TRBJ1-1; TRBD1 is a possible D gene (6 bases). The germline CDR1 and CDR2 sequences are SEHNR and FQNEAQ (reference sequence). V was pared by 0 bases and J by 11 bases, with 13 bases between. The CDR3 consists of 13 residues.

The chain recombines TRBV7-9 with TRBJ1-1; possible D gene TRBD1, 5 bases. The V and J ends lost 2 bases and 0 bases respectively, with 7 bases between them. CDR1 is SEHNR, CDR2 FQNEAQ, per germline (reference sequence). This CDR3 has 14 amino acids. As DNA, the CDR3 is TGTGCCAGCAGCTTAACACAGGTGAACACTGAAGCTTTCTTT. It is translated as CASSLTQVNTEAFF.

The CDR3 DNA follows: TGCAGCGCTATTGAGGCCTCAGGGAAATACTTC. Its protein product is CSAIEASGKYF. The rearrangement uses TRBV29-1 and TRBJ2-5; D perhaps matches TRBD1 (5 bases). This CDR3 is built from 11 residues. Germline-derived CDR1 and CDR2 are SQVTM and ANQGSEA. The V end was cut by 7 bases, the J end by 14 bases, with 20 bases between.

The J gene is TRBJ2-7, the V gene TRBV12-3 or TRBV12-4, with D perhaps assigned TRBD1 or TRBD2 (5 bases each). V lost 3 bases and J lost 6, with 15 bases in between. CDR3 length equals 14 residues. The CDR3 sequence: CASSLLEGHGEQYF. Written as DNA, the CDR3 is TGTGCCAGCAGTTTGCTCGAGGGGCACGGCGAGCAGTACTTC.

The CDR3 region has the DNA TGTGCCAGCAGCCCCCTGGGGACTCACTCTTATAGCTCCTACGAGCAGTACTTC. Translated: CASSPLGTHSYSSYEQYF. The chain combines TRBV7-9 with TRBJ2-7, with D possibly matching TRBD2 (6 bases). The CDR3 extends over 18 amino acids. CDR1 and CDR2 (germline): SEHNR, FQNEAQ (reference sequence). V lost 5 bases, J lost 0 bases, and 23 bases lay in between. Combining the CDR3 with reference TRBV7-9 and TRBJ2-7 gives the whole variable domain DTGVSQNPRHKITKRGQNVTFRCDPISEHNRLYWYRQTLGQGPEFLTYFQNEAQLEKSRLLSDRFSAERPKGSFSTLEIQRTEQGDSAMYLCASSPLGTHSYSSYEQYFGPGTRLTVT.

Only a few counts were recorded for this clonotype. The chain recombines TRBV29-1 with TRBJ1-2; TRBD1 matches at 7 bases. Germline V gene lookup returns CDR1 SQVTM and CDR2 ANQGSEA. Trimming removed 6 bases from V and 3 bases from J; junction bases left unmatched: 4. The CDR3 has 12 amino acids. Here the CDR3 DNA reads TGCAGCGTAACAACAGGGGACTATGGCTACACCTTC. Encoded protein: CSVTTGDYGYTF.